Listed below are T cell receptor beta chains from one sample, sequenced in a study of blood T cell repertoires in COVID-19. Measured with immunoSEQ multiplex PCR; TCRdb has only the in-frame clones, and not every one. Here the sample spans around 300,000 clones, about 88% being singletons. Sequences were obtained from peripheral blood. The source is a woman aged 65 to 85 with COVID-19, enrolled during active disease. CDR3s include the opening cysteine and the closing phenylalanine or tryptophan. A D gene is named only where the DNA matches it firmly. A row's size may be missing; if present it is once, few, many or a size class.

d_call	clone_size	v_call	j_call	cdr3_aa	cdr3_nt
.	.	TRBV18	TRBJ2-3	CASSPRLASADTQYF	TGTGCCAGCTCACCCCGGCTAGCGTCGGCAGATACGCAGTATTTT
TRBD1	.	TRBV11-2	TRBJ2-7	CASSLDRDRSSYEQYF	TGTGCCAGCAGCTTAGACCGGGACAGGTCCTCCTACGAGCAGTACTTC
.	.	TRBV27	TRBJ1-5	CASSLRQGNQPQHF	TGTGCCAGCAGTTTACGGCAGGGCAATCAGCCCCAGCATTTT
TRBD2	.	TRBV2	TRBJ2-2	CASSVLAGGPVGELFF	TGTGCCAGCAGCGTTCTAGCGGGGGGGCCTGTCGGGGAGCTGTTTTTT
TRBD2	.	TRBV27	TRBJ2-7	CASSLNSGGYEQYF	TGTGCCAGCAGTTTAAATAGCGGGGGTTACGAGCAGTACTTC
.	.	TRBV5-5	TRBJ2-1	CASSLASLLSYNEQFF	TGTGCCAGCAGCTTGGCTAGCCTCCTATCCTACAATGAGCAGTTCTTC
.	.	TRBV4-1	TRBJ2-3	CASSQEIFQSTDTQYF	TGCGCCAGCAGCCAAGAGATCTTCCAGAGCACAGATACGCAGTATTTT
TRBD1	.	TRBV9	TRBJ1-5	CASSVGQGGNQPQHF	TGTGCCAGCAGCGTCGGACAGGGTGGCAATCAGCCCCAGCATTTT
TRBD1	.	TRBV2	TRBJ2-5	CASSDRVATQYF	TGTGCCAGCAGCGACAGGGTAGCGACCCAGTACTTC
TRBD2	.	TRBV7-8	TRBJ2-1	CASSSLTFTSGGASNEQFF	TGTGCCAGCAGCTCCCTTACCTTTACTAGCGGGGGGGCGTCCAATGAGCAGTTCTTC
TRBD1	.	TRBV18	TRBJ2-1	CASSLLPGQGSNEQFF	TGTGCCAGCTCACTCCTGCCAGGACAGGGGTCGAATGAGCAGTTCTTC
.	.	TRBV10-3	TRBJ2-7	CAISRGTLSSYEQYF	TGTGCCATCAGCCGGGGGACTCTGAGCTCCTACGAGCAGTACTTC
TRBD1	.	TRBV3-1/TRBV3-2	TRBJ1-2	CASSQAGGNGYTF	TGTGCCAGCAGCCAAGCAGGGGGAAATGGCTACACCTTC
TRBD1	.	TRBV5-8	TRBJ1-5	CASSAGTGLLQPQHF	TGTGCCAGCAGCGCCGGGACAGGGTTATTACAGCCCCAGCATTTT
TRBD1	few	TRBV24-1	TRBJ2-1	CATSRQGVYNEQFF	TGTGCCACCAGTCGTCAGGGGGTTTACAATGAGCAGTTCTTC
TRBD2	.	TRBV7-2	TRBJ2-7	CASSLEKLAGAREQYF	TGTGCCAGCAGCTTAGAGAAGCTAGCGGGGGCCCGCGAGCAGTACTTC
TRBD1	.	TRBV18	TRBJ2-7	CASSPPGQYEQYF	TGTGCCAGCTCACCCCCGGGACAGTACGAGCAGTACTTC
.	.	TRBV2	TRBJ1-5	CASSITGPSNQPQHF	TGTGCCAGCAGTATAACAGGGCCTAGCAATCAGCCCCAGCATTTT
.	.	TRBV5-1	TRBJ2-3	CASSLSSVADTQYF	TGCGCCAGCAGCTTGTCTAGCGTTGCAGATACGCAGTATTTT
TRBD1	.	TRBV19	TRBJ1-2	CASSNGVTGGNGYTF	TGTGCCAGTAGTAATGGGGTAACAGGGGGTAACGGCTACACCTTC
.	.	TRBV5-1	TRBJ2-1	CASREDSYNEQFF	TGCGCCAGCAGGGAAGACAGCTACAATGAGCAGTTCTTC
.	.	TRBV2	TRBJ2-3	CASGGALLNTQYF	TGTGCCAGCGGGGGGGCGTTATTGAATACGCAGTATTTT
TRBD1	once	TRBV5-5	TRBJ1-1	CASSFNRGNTEAFF	TGTGCCAGCAGCTTCAACAGGGGGAACACTGAAGCTTTCTTT
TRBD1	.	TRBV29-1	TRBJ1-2	CSVEDRDSYGYTF	TGCAGCGTTGAAGACCGGGACAGCTATGGCTACACCTTC
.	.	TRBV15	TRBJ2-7	CATSTSSSEQYF	TGTGCCACCAGCACCTCCTCCTCCGAGCAGTACTTC
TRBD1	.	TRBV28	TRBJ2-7	CASSHPGQETSYEQYF	TGTGCCAGCAGCCATCCGGGACAGGAGACCTCCTACGAGCAGTACTTC
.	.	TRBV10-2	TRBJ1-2	CASSVASGHGYTF	TGCGCCAGCAGTGTCGCATCAGGCCATGGCTACACCTTC
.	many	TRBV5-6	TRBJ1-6	CASSLFFSEYSPLHF	TGTGCCAGCAGCTTGTTTTTCTCCGAGTATTCACCCCTCCACTTT
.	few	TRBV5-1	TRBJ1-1	CASSLVQGLDTEAFF	TGCGCCAGCAGCTTGGTTCAGGGGCTGGACACTGAAGCTTTCTTT